Shown below are 17 T cell receptor beta chains from a single sample sequenced in a study of CD8 T cells in Susac syndrome. The RNA, roughly 0.5 to 1 ug, was put through reverse transcription using random hexamers. TCRdb reprocessed the immunoSEQ multiplex PCR reads via MiXCR and lists one record per CDR3 protein. Among hundreds of thousands of distinct CDR3 sequences, approximately 81% were seen once, and the ten largest hold 0.095% to 0.14%. The sample taken for sequencing was CD8+ T cells from PBMCs. The receptor set was obtained from a human donor with multiple sclerosis.

V usage is TRBV28 and J usage is TRBJ2-7; no reliable D call. The V gene lost 6 bases and the J gene lost 3 bases, with 15 bases spanning the gap. This CDR3 region has 14 residues. In germline, CDR1 is MDHEN, CDR2 SYDVKM. CDR3 in amino acids: CASRPPRTGYEQYF. Written as DNA, the CDR3 is TGTGCCAGCAGACCCCCCCGGACGGGCTACGAGCAGTACTTC.

The chain links TRBV14 to TRBJ2-2; D uncertain. This CDR3 comprises 15 residues. CDR1 and CDR2 (germline): SGHDN, FVKESK. Trimming removed 4 bases from V and 1 base from J, with 10 bases in between. The CDR3, as DNA: TGTGCCAGCAGCCCCCTCCCAGGGAACACCGGGGAGCTGTTTTTT. It is translated as CASSPLPGNTGELFF. The full variable domain, rest sourced from reference TRBV14 and TRBJ2-2, is EAGVTQFPSHSVIEKGQTVTLRCDPISGHDNLYWYRRVMGKEIKFLLHFVKESKQDESGMPNNRFLAERTGGTYSTLKVQPAELEDSGVYFCASSPLPGNTGELFFGEGSRLTVL.

This chain links TRBV27 with TRBJ1-1; a possible D gene is TRBD1 (5 bases). The germline V gene encodes CDR1 MNHEY and CDR2 SMNVEV (reference sequence). Trimming removed 8 bases at V and 4 bases at J, with 8 bases between. This CDR3 is built from 11 residues. The CDR3 reads CASWGGTEAFF. CDR3 DNA sequence: TGTGCCAGCTGGGGCGGCACTGAAGCTTTCTTT.

This chain links TRBV29-1 with TRBJ2-1, with D tentatively TRBD1 (6 bases). The CDR3 runs to 12 residues. Germline V gene lookup returns CDR1 SQVTM and CDR2 ANQGSEA. Between the trimmed V and J ends, which lost 7 bases and 10 bases, there was a span of 17 bases. In nucleotides, the CDR3 is TGCAGCGCACCTCTACAGGGCAGCGAGCAGTTCTTC. Translated, it gives CSAPLQGSEQFF.

V is TRBV25-1 and J is TRBJ2-3, with D possibly matching TRBD2 (5 bases). The CDR3 runs 14 residues. Trimming removed 4 bases from V and 2 bases from J, with 10 bases in between. Germline V gene data show CDR1 as MGHDK and CDR2 as SYGVNS. CDR3 loop: CASSARGITDTQYF. CDR3 DNA sequence: TGTGCCAGCAGTGCTCGGGGAATCACAGATACGCAGTATTTT.

This chain uses TRBV15 with TRBJ2-7, with 10 bases aligning to TRBD2. The CDR3 is 15 amino acids. Germline trimming cut 3 bases from V and 2 bases from J; bases unmatched to any gene: 4. CDR1 LNHNV and CDR2 YYDKDF come from the germline V gene (reference sequence). The CDR3 DNA is TGTGCCACCAGCAGCGCACTAGCGGGGACCTACGAGCAGTACTTC. Its translation: CATSSALAGTYEQYF. The full variable domain, completed using reference TRBV15 and TRBJ2-7, is DAMVIQNPRYQVTQFGKPVTLSCSQTLNHNVMYWYQQKSSQAPKLLFHYYDKDFNNEADTPDNFQSRRPNTSFCFLDIRSPGLGDTAMYLCATSSALAGTYEQYFGPGTRLTVT.

The V call is TRBV25-1, the J call TRBJ2-7, with D perhaps matching TRBD1 (5 bases). The CDR3 runs 17 residues. Germline CDR1 and CDR2: MGHDK and SYGVNS. Trimming pared 3 bases from V and 1 base from J, leaving 19 bases between. The CDR3 DNA sequence: TGTGCCAGCAGTGAGCGTCCGAAGGGTCAGGGTTCCTACGAGCAGTACTTC. Translation gives CASSERPKGQGSYEQYF.

The V call is TRBV4-1, the J call TRBJ1-1; TRBD1 agrees at 7 bases. The germline V gene has CDR1 MGHRA and CDR2 YSYEKL. V dropped 9 bases and J dropped 10; count of bases not matched to a gene: 14. This CDR3 region has 13 residues. CDR3 sequence: CASVQGRGGRAFF. The CDR3 coding sequence is TGCGCCAGTGTACAGGGGCGAGGTGGAAGAGCTTTCTTT.

The chain employs TRBV7-9 and TRBJ2-5, with no clear D. Trimming pared 1 base from V and 1 base from J, leaving 10 bases between. The CDR3 is made up of 15 amino acids. Germline V gene sequence: CDR1 SEHNR, CDR2 FQNEAQ (reference sequence). In DNA form, the CDR3 reads TGTGCCAGCAGCTTAGAGACCGGGCCCCAAGAGACCCAGTACTTC. Translation gives CASSLETGPQETQYF.

The chain recombines TRBV27 with TRBJ2-4, with D uncertain. Trimming cost V 5 bases and J 7 bases, with 9 bases left between them. From germline, CDR1 is MNHEY and CDR2 SMNVEV (reference sequence). The CDR3 consists of 12 residues. The CDR3 reads CASSHNGNIQYF. CDR3 sequence (DNA): TGTGCCAGCAGTCACAACGGGAACATTCAGTACTTC.

The J gene is TRBJ1-5, the V gene TRBV21-1. TRBV21-1 is deemed a pseudogene. The CDR3 is made up of 13 amino acids. The CDR3 sequence: CASSKNGQSAPAF. The CDR3 DNA reads TGTGCCAGCAGCAAAAATGGGCAATCAGCCCCAGCATTT.

The chain has TRBV4-1 and TRBJ2-1; 14 bases match TRBD2. The CDR3 spans 19 residues. Germline CDR1 and CDR2: MGHRA and YSYEKL. V dropped 3 bases and J dropped 0; count of bases not matched to a gene: 7. The CDR3 protein is CASSQWTSGGTSSYNEQFF. CDR3 DNA: TGCGCCAGCAGCCAGTGGACTAGCGGGGGGACCAGCTCCTACAATGAGCAGTTCTTC.

The rearrangement joins TRBV19 to TRBJ2-7, with D perhaps assigned TRBD1 or TRBD2 (5 bases each). V shed 7 bases and J shed 3 bases, with 13 bases lying between them. Germline values: CDR1 LNHDA, CDR2 SQIVND (reference sequence). The CDR3 covers 13 residues. Written as DNA, the CDR3 is TGTGCCAGTAACCTCCGGGACGGCTACGAGCAGTACTTC. Its translation: CASNLRDGYEQYF.

V usage is TRBV6-1 and J usage is TRBJ1-4; TRBD1 matches 10 bases. V gave up 5 bases and J gave up 8 bases; unmatched junction bases: 11. CDR3 size: 16 residues. Germline V CDR1 and CDR2: MNHNS, SASEGT. This chain's CDR3 is CASSIGGQGVGEKLFF. Here the CDR3 DNA reads TGTGCCAGCAGTATCGGTGGACAGGGGGTTGGCGAAAAACTGTTTTTT.

This clonotype was detected only once. The genes are TRBV28 and TRBJ2-7; D is possibly TRBD1 (6 bases). The CDR3 is made up of 16 amino acids. V gave up 5 bases and J gave up 5 bases, with 22 bases separating them. Germline CDR1 reads MDHEN; CDR2 reads SYDVKM. The CDR3 here is CASSEFLGRGADEQYF. CDR3 DNA sequence: TGTGCCAGCAGTGAATTTCTTGGCAGGGGCGCGGACGAGCAGTACTTC. The variable domain in full, completed from reference TRBV28 and TRBJ2-7, reads DVKVTQSSRYLVKRTGEKVFLECVQDMDHENMFWYRQDPGLGLRLIYFSYDVKMKEKGDIPEGYSVSREKKERFSLILESASTNQTSMYLCASSEFLGRGADEQYFGPGTRLTVT.

The chain links TRBV12-3 or TRBV12-4 to TRBJ2-4, with D possibly TRBD1 on 5 matching bases. V lost 5 bases and J lost 0, with 11 bases in between. CDR3 size: 15 residues. CDR3: CASSPEGVAKNIQYF. The DNA of the CDR3 is TGTGCCAGCAGTCCGGAAGGGGTAGCCAAAAACATTCAGTACTTC.

The chain uses TRBV3-1 and TRBJ1-1; D is unclear. Germline V CDR1 and CDR2: LGHDT, YNNKEL (reference sequence). The CDR3 totals 15 residues. Trimming pared 2 bases from V and 1 base from J, leaving 11 bases between. In nucleotides, the CDR3 is TGTGCCAGCAGCCAACGTCCCAGACCGAACACTGAAGCTTTCTTT. It translates to CASSQRPRPNTEAFF.